Listed below are T cell receptor beta chains from one sample, sequenced in a study of blood T cell repertoires in COVID-19. The protocol was immunoSEQ multiplex PCR, while the TCRdb copy is restricted to in-frame clones and leaves out a portion. The repertoire holds roughly 50,000 clones, with approximately 80% as singletons. Specimen: peripheral blood. The receptors here all came from a human donor with active or convalescent COVID-19. The donor label of this sample is uncertain. The CDR3 runs from the conserved cysteine through the conserved F or W. A D gene is named only where the DNA matches it firmly. Where a row states a size, it is once, few, many or the class of an expanded clone; other rows omit it.

j_call clone_size cdr3_length d_call v_call cdr3_aa cdr3_nt
TRBJ2-5 - 17 TRBD2 TRBV3-1/TRBV3-2 CASSQDRLAGPQETQYF TGTGCCAGCAGCCAAGATAGGCTAGCGGGACCTCAAGAGACCCAGTACTTC
TRBJ2-5 - 13 TRBD2 TRBV27 CASSTSGRETQYF TGTGCCAGCAGTACTAGCGGGAGAGAGACCCAGTACTTC
TRBJ2-1 few 16 TRBD2 TRBV27 CASSSPGLAGGDEQFF TGTGCCAGCAGTTCGCCAGGACTAGCGGGAGGCGATGAGCAGTTCTTC
TRBJ2-2 - 15 TRBD2 TRBV2 CASSGAGVTAGELFF TGTGCCAGCAGCGGGGCGGGAGTAACGGCCGGGGAGCTGTTTTTT
TRBJ2-1 - 12 - TRBV6-2/TRBV6-3 CASSYGRAEQFF TGTGCCAGCAGTTACGGCAGGGCTGAGCAGTTCTTC
TRBJ1-3 - 15 - TRBV9 CASSPRSGRENTIYF TGTGCCAGCAGCCCGAGATCCGGGCGGGAAAACACCATATATTTT
TRBJ1-5 - 15 - TRBV24-1 CATSDPSGRDQPQHF TGTGCCACCAGTGATCCCTCAGGGAGGGATCAGCCCCAGCATTTT
TRBJ2-7 - 13 - TRBV13 CASSFGRAYEQYF TGTGCCAGCAGCTTCGGGAGAGCCTACGAGCAGTACTTC
TRBJ1-4 - 14 - TRBV30 CAWSVSGRRGKLFF TGTGCCTGGAGTGTATCCGGGAGGAGAGGAAAACTGTTTTTT
TRBJ2-5 - 16 - TRBV21-1 CASSKRLAGAEETQYF TGTGCCAGCAGCAAACGCCTAGCGGGAGCCGAAGAGACCCAGTACTTC
TRBJ1-2 - 12 - TRBV5-1 CASSTDRSGYTF TGCGCCAGCAGTACTGACAGGTCTGGCTACACCTTC
TRBJ2-1 - 16 - TRBV5-1 CASSLAGNWAQNEQFF TGCGCCAGCAGCTTGGCTGGCAATTGGGCCCAGAATGAGCAGTTCTTC
TRBJ1-2 - 16 TRBD1 TRBV7-9 CASSLGDRGANYGYTF TGTGCCAGCAGCCTAGGAGACAGGGGAGCTAACTATGGCTACACCTTC
TRBJ2-7 - 17 - TRBV11-3 CASSPLLGALSSYEQYF TGTGCCAGCAGCCCCCTCCTGGGCGCATTGAGCTCCTACGAGCAGTACTTC
TRBJ2-1 - 14 TRBD2 TRBV4-1 CASSRLAGVGEQFF TGCGCCAGCAGCCGACTAGCGGGAGTGGGTGAGCAGTTCTTC
TRBJ2-1 - 14 - TRBV7-6 CASSLAGNYNEQFF TGTGCCAGCAGCTTAGCCGGGAATTACAATGAGCAGTTCTTC